One and the same sample provided the 14 T cell receptor beta chains below, sequenced in a study of vaccination effects on CD4 cells after COVID-19. Which antigens these TCRs recognize remains unknown. Sequencing used immunoSEQ multiplex PCR; TCRdb keeps in-frame clones, though not all of them. The table includes about 48,000 clones, 79% detected once. In the ViraFEST assay, antigen-specific CD4+ clonotypes were identified by expansion after peptide-pool stimulation. Following 10 days of culture, CD4+ T cells were isolated. None of these healthy vaccinees had been infected with SARS-CoV-2 before vaccination. This specimen consisted of CD4+ T cells from PBMCs cultured with HCoV-OC43 spike peptides, obtained before COVID-19 vaccination. The subset denotes: HCoV-OC43 spike overlapping peptide pool stimulation. These receptors all stem from a human donor who received a COVID-19 vaccine.

This clone has only a few counts. The chain joins TRBV24-1 to TRBJ1-2; 10 positions match TRBD1. The CDR3 has 13 residues. CDR1 and CDR2 from the germline V gene are KGHDR and SFDVKD. The J segment lost 5 bases and the V segment lost 12 bases, leaving 8 bases of the junction unmatched. The DNA for the CDR3 is TGTGCCGTCGAACCGGGACAGGGGTATGGCTACACCTTC. Residues: CAVEPGQGYGYTF.

The chain uses TRBV6-6 and TRBJ1-3; no clear D gene. The germline V and J ends were trimmed by 7 bases and 8 bases, with 15 bases remaining between them. Germline assignment: CDR1 MNHNY and CDR2 SVGAGI (reference sequence). The CDR3 covers 13 residues. For the CDR3, the DNA is TGTGCCAGCACTGGGCCGCGAACCGACACCATATATTTT. Translated: CASTGPRTDTIYF.

The rearrangement uses TRBV28 and TRBJ1-3; TRBD1 might be the D (5 bases). The germline V gene encodes CDR1 MDHEN and CDR2 SYDVKM. The germline V and J ends were trimmed by 6 bases and 0 bases, with 9 bases remaining between them. The CDR3 covers 14 residues. CDR3 protein: CASSRGDSGNTIYF. As DNA, the CDR3 is TGTGCCAGCAGCCGAGGGGACTCTGGAAACACCATATATTTT.

DNA of the CDR3: TGTGCCAGCAGCTTAGATGGGGGGGGGCGAAAGGTCCAGTACTTC. This gives the protein CASSLDGGGRKVQYF. V gene TRBV7-6 combines with J gene TRBJ2-5; maybe TRBD2 (7 bases). Germline CDR1 SGHVS, CDR2 FNYEAQ. This CDR3 has 15 amino acids. V was cut by 1 base and J by 10 bases, with 19 bases left in between.

CDR3 protein: CASSPISSGPQGTEAFF. CDR3 DNA: TGTGCCAGCTCACCTATCTCATCGGGGCCCCAGGGCACTGAAGCTTTCTTT. V gene TRBV18 combines with J gene TRBJ1-1, with D perhaps TRBD1 (5 bases). The V gene's germline CDR1 is KGHSH and CDR2 LQKENI. V dropped 3 bases and J dropped 4 bases, with 21 bases sitting between them. The CDR3 loop spans 17 amino acids.

The sample holds one count of this clone. The V call is TRBV5-1, the J call TRBJ2-1; 12 nucleotides match TRBD2. Germline loops: CDR1 SGHRS, CDR2 YFSETQ. Unmatched junction bases numbered 10, after V lost 2 bases and J lost 7 bases. CDR3 size: 17 residues. The CDR3 DNA is TGCGCCAGCAGCTTTTCGACTAGCGGGGGTCTTTATAATGAGCAGTTCTTC. Translation gives CASSFSTSGGLYNEQFF.

This clone was seen only once. The DNA for the CDR3 is TGTGCCAGTACTTTCGCGGGGCTGAATAATTCACCCCTCCACTTT. Amino acids: CASTFAGLNNSPLHF. The chain combines TRBV19 with TRBJ1-6, with a tentative D call TRBD1 (5 bases). The CDR3 covers 15 residues. The ends were cut back, 7 bases at V and 5 bases at J, with 15 bases in the middle. CDR1 and CDR2 (germline): LNHDA, SQIVND (reference sequence).

The genes are TRBV3-1 (or the pseudogene TRBV3-2) and TRBJ1-2, with 9 bases lining up with TRBD1. The CDR3 is 14 amino acids. CDR1 and CDR2 from the germline V gene are LGHDT and YNNKEL (reference sequence). The V gene end was trimmed by 5 bases and the J gene end by 8 bases; junction bases not matched to a gene: 9. For the CDR3, the DNA is TGTGCCAGCAGCAACTACAGGGGGCGCATGGGCTACACCTTC. Its translation: CASSNYRGRMGYTF.

The J gene is TRBJ2-5, the V gene TRBV11-1; possibly TRBD2 for D (6 bases). The CDR3 is 15 residues long. Per the germline V gene, CDR1 is SGHAT and CDR2 is FQDESV (reference sequence). The V end was cut by 2 bases, the J end by 1 base, with 11 bases between. As DNA, the CDR3 is TGTGCCAGCAGCTTACGGGGGTTGAGCCAAGAGACCCAGTACTTC. Protein product: CASSLRGLSQETQYF.

The chain has TRBV20-1 and TRBJ2-1; D might be TRBD2 (6 bases). The CDR3 length is 11 residues. V lost 1 base to trimming and J lost 8 bases, with 6 bases between them. CDR1 is DFQATT, CDR2 SNEGSKA, per germline (reference sequence). The CDR3 nucleotides read TGCAGTGCTAGAGGGAGGGATGAGCAGTTCTTC. Its translation is CSARGRDEQFF.

The V and J genes are TRBV3-1 (or the pseudogene TRBV3-2) and TRBJ2-1, with D perhaps matching TRBD2 (6 bases). V lost 1 base to trimming and J lost 4 bases, with 14 bases between them. The CDR3 extends over 16 amino acids. Germline CDR1 and CDR2: LGHDT and YNNKEL (reference sequence). CDR3 DNA sequence: TGTGCCAGCAGCCAAGTCCCTGGTGCGGGGTACAATGAGCAGTTCTTC. Translation gives CASSQVPGAGYNEQFF.

The rearrangement joins TRBV6-5 to TRBJ1-5; D is ambiguous. The CDR3 is 15 residues long. From germline, CDR1 is MNHEY and CDR2 SVGAGI. V was pared by 6 bases and J by 0 bases, with 12 bases between. As DNA, the CDR3 is TGTGCCAGCAGGGCGTCCGGTAATAGCAATCAGCCCCAGCATTTT. Translation: CASRASGNSNQPQHF.

This chain uses TRBV19 with TRBJ2-2; D not certain. V was shortened by 1 base and J by 0 bases, with 6 bases between the two germline ends. Germline V gene data show CDR1 as LNHDA and CDR2 as SQIVND (reference sequence). The CDR3 is made up of 15 amino acids. CDR3 amino acids: CASSIGQTNTGELFF. In DNA form, the CDR3 reads TGTGCCAGTAGTATAGGGCAGACGAACACCGGGGAGCTGTTTTTT.

The chain employs TRBV3-1 (or the pseudogene TRBV3-2) and TRBJ1-1, with no clear D. Germline CDR1 is LGHDT and CDR2 is YNNKEL (reference sequence). CDR3 size: 13 residues. V was clipped by 1 base and J by 1 base, with 4 bases between them. CDR3 DNA: TGTGCCAGCAGCCAAGGACGGAACACTGAAGCTTTCTTT. As protein: CASSQGRNTEAFF.